One sample yielded the 7 T cell receptor beta chains listed below, sequenced in a study of shared clonotypes between healthy human individuals. Clones were read by immunoSEQ multiplex PCR, and TCRdb kept only the in-frame ones, dropping some. The repertoire holds 2 million to 3 million clones, with 80% to 95% as singletons. Sequencing was done on a sample of naive CD4+ T cells from PBMCs. This sample's subset: CD45RA+ positively selected. All receptors come from a man aged 18 to 30 in good health. Some clones in this sample may be carry-over from other donors' samples.

The chain links TRBV19 to TRBJ2-7, with 12 bases lining up with TRBD2. The CDR3 covers 14 residues. CDR1 LNHDA and CDR2 SQIVND come from the germline V gene (reference sequence). The V and J ends lost 6 bases and 4 bases, in that order; junction bases with no gene match: 4. CDR3 amino acids: CASRRLAGEYEQYF. The DNA for the CDR3 is TGTGCCAGTAGACGACTAGCGGGGGAGTACGAGCAGTACTTC.

This chain connects TRBV9 to TRBJ2-1, with 7 bases that match TRBD2. Germline lookup yields CDR1 SGDLS and CDR2 YYNGEE. The CDR3 contains 16 residues. With V trimmed by 0 bases and J by 7 bases, 10 bases remained unmatched. CDR3 nucleotides: TGTGCCAGCAGCGTAGGGTCTAGCGGAGTGGGGAATGAGCAGTTCTTC. This sequence encodes CASSVGSSGVGNEQFF.

The rearrangement uses TRBV6-1 and TRBJ1-2; 7 positions match TRBD1. The CDR3 runs to 13 residues. Germline V CDR1 and CDR2: MNHNS, SASEGT. The V gene end was trimmed by 5 bases and the J gene end by 6 bases; junction bases not matched to a gene: 6. The CDR3 loop is CASSLDRVHGYTF. CDR3 DNA sequence: TGTGCCAGCAGTCTAGACAGGGTTCATGGCTACACCTTC.

Notes on this clone: At the DNA level, this CDR3 is encoded by other sequences in the same sample as well. The chain is built from TRBV29-1 and TRBJ2-7; 9 bases are a match to TRBD1. The V gene's germline CDR1 is SQVTM and CDR2 ANQGSEA. The CDR3 runs 12 residues. With 3 bases clipped from V and 4 bases from J, the junction kept 1 base outside the gene matches. CDR3 nucleotide sequence: TGCAGCGTTGAGACAGGGGGTTACGAGCAGTACTTC. It encodes CSVETGGYEQYF.

The chain couples TRBV5-1 to TRBJ1-6; D ambiguous. V was pared by 2 bases and J by 8 bases, with 11 bases between. CDR1 and CDR2 (germline): SGHRS, YFSETQ. CDR3 length equals 14 residues. The DNA for the CDR3 is TGCGCCAGCAGCTTCATGAGGGAAGATTCACCCCTCCACTTT. Its translation: CASSFMREDSPLHF.

The chain combines TRBV14 with TRBJ2-1; D is possibly TRBD2 (5 bases). The ends were cut back, 1 base at V and 4 bases at J, with 11 bases in the middle. This CDR3 is built from 15 residues. Germline assignment: CDR1 SGHDN and CDR2 FVKESK. The CDR3 sequence is CASSQVGSAYNEQFF. The CDR3 region has the DNA TGTGCCAGCAGCCAAGTTGGTAGCGCGTACAATGAGCAGTTCTTC.

Worth noting for this clone: In the same sample, other DNA sequences code for this CDR3. The rearrangement joins TRBV5-4 to TRBJ2-7, with a weak D call TRBD2 (6 bases). This CDR3 region has 14 residues. Per the germline V gene, CDR1 is SGHNT and CDR2 is YYREEE (reference sequence). Trimming cost V 2 bases and J 1 base, with 10 bases left between them. DNA of the CDR3: TGTGCCAGCAGCTTTAGCGGATCGTCCTACGAGCAGTACTTC. It specifies CASSFSGSSYEQYF.